Presented here are 10 T cell receptor beta chains from one specimen sequenced in a study of somatic mutations in cytotoxic T cells in rheumatoid arthritis. Libraries were prepared by immunoSEQ multiplex PCR; TCRdb keeps only in-frame clonotypes and omits some of them. The table records about 18,000 clones, approximately 82% of them present only once. Source material: CD8+ T cells sorted from blood. The receptors stem from an adult with rheumatoid arthritis.

This clone occurred once. CDR3 in DNA: TGTGCCAGCAGTTGGGAGGGTGAGCAGTTCTTC. This encodes CASSWEGEQFF. This sequence joins TRBV27 and TRBJ2-1; TRBD2 matches 7 bases. CDR1 is MNHEY, CDR2 SMNVEV, per germline (reference sequence). V lost 4 bases, J lost 9 bases, and 0 bases stayed unmatched. CDR3 length: 11 residues.

The chain is built from TRBV29-1 and TRBJ2-1; D perhaps matches TRBD1 (6 bases). With 2 bases removed from V and 3 bases from J, the gap between germline ends came to 11 bases. CDR3 length: 14 residues. Germline lookup yields CDR1 SQVTM and CDR2 ANQGSEA. The CDR3 DNA is TGCAGCGTTGAACAGGGGTATGGCTACAATGAGCAGTTCTTC. This gives the protein CSVEQGYGYNEQFF.

The CDR3 DNA sequence: TGTGCCAGCAGCTTAGTGAAAGGGCCCGAACACAATGAGCAGTTCTTC. Translated: CASSLVKGPEHNEQFF. V usage is TRBV13 and J usage is TRBJ2-1; the D is unclear. The CDR3 length is 16 residues. The germline V and J ends were trimmed by 1 base and 5 bases, with 15 bases remaining between them. Per the germline V gene, CDR1 is PRHDT and CDR2 is FYEKMQ (reference sequence).

The CDR3 DNA follows: TGCAGCGTTGAAATATTGGGACAGGGGGACGAAAAACTGTTTTTT. Residues: CSVEILGQGDEKLFF. The chain is built from TRBV29-1 and TRBJ1-4; 11 nucleotides match TRBD1. CDR3 length: 15 residues. The junction had 7 bases not matched to a gene; V was cut back by 2 bases and J by 8 bases. Germline V gene lookup returns CDR1 SQVTM and CDR2 ANQGSEA.

This chain joins TRBV4-1 and TRBJ1-2, with no clear D. CDR1 MGHRA and CDR2 YSYEKL come from the germline V gene. V was pared by 0 bases and J by 2 bases, with 10 bases between. The CDR3 is 15 residues long. CDR3 nucleotide sequence: TGCGCCAGCAGCCAAGAAGCAGCTAGGAACTATGGCTACACCTTC. Encoded protein: CASSQEAARNYGYTF.

This clone was recorded once. This chain joins TRBV5-1 and TRBJ1-2, with TRBD1 identical over 11 bases. J lost 7 bases, V lost 6 bases, and 11 bases had no gene match. The CDR3 loop spans 15 amino acids. Germline V gene data show CDR1 as SGHRS and CDR2 as YFSETQ. CDR3 region: CASNSAPGQGGGYTF. The CDR3 DNA follows: TGCGCCAGCAACTCAGCCCCGGGACAGGGGGGTGGCTACACCTTC.

The chain is built from TRBV10-2 and TRBJ2-3; 8 nucleotides align to TRBD2. The V gene's germline CDR1 is WSHSY and CDR2 SAAADI. The junction had 8 bases not matched to a gene; V was cut back by 3 bases and J by 3 bases. The CDR3 covers 16 residues. CDR3 residues: CASSDRRGGPTDTQYF. CDR3 DNA sequence: TGCGCCAGCAGTGACAGACGGGGGGGCCCTACAGATACGCAGTATTTT.

The chain uses TRBV5-1 and TRBJ2-2, with TRBD1 identical over 8 bases. CDR1 and CDR2 from the germline V gene are SGHRS and YFSETQ. The CDR3 extends over 20 amino acids. The trim removed 0 bases at V and 2 bases at J, leaving 15 bases unmatched. CDR3 sequence reads: CASSLGRYLNRGFNTGELFF. The CDR3 bases are TGCGCCAGCAGCTTGGGGAGGTATCTCAACAGGGGGTTCAACACCGGGGAGCTGTTTTTT. The full variable domain, with the rest looked up from reference TRBV5-1 and TRBJ2-2, is KAGVTQTPRYLIKTRGQQVTLSCSPISGHRSVSWYQQTPGQGLQFLFEYFSETQRNKGNFPGRFSGRQFSNSRSEMNVSTLELGDSALYLCASSLGRYLNRGFNTGELFFGEGSRLTVL.

The chain recombines TRBV5-1 with TRBJ2-1; 9 bases agree with TRBD2. The junction had 10 bases not matched to a gene; V was cut back by 3 bases and J by 6 bases. CDR3 length: 16 residues. Germline V gives CDR1 SGHRS, CDR2 YFSETQ. The CDR3 bases are TGCGCCAGCAGCTGGACCTCAGCGGGAGGACCCAATGAGCAGTTCTTC. Translation: CASSWTSAGGPNEQFF.

The rearrangement joins TRBV14 to TRBJ2-7; D may be TRBD2 (5 bases). V lost 1 base and J 7 bases, leaving 20 bases between the germline ends. Germline assignment: CDR1 SGHDN and CDR2 FVKESK. This CDR3 is built from 16 residues. The CDR3 protein is CASSQVGAAPYQEQYF. In nucleotides, the CDR3 is TGTGCCAGCAGCCAAGTGGGAGCGGCCCCCTATCAGGAGCAGTACTTC.